These 17 T cell receptor beta chains came from one sample sequenced in a study of blood T cell repertoires in COVID-19. Method: immunoSEQ multiplex PCR; TCRdb's copy keeps in-frame clones and lacks some. The sample gives 300,000 to 350,000 clones, approximately 89% of which show up once; 1.5% to 2% is in the top ten. The specimen was peripheral blood. These receptors were taken from a woman between 25 and 40 years old with COVID-19, enrolled during active disease.

This clone showed up just a few times. The V gene is TRBV11-2, the J gene TRBJ1-4; D is undetermined. This CDR3 has 14 residues. The V end lost 5 bases, the J end lost 5 bases, and 12 bases lay between the germline ends. Germline CDR1 is SGHAT and CDR2 is FQNNGV. The chain's CDR3 is CASSPRGSNEKLFF. The DNA for the CDR3 is TGTGCCAGCAGCCCTCGAGGCTCAAATGAAAAACTGTTTTTT.

CDR3: CASARTSSASTDTQYF. For the CDR3, the DNA is TGTGCCAGCGCCAGAACATCGTCCGCTAGCACAGATACGCAGTATTTT. The chain couples TRBV4-2 to TRBJ2-3; D is uncertain. The CDR3 has 16 residues. Germline V gene data show CDR1 as LGHNA and CDR2 as YNFKEQ. V shed 8 bases and J shed 0 bases, with 18 bases lying between them.

This chain joins TRBV28 and TRBJ1-5; tentative D call: TRBD1 (5 bases). This CDR3 has 14 residues. The germline V and J ends were trimmed by 3 bases and 6 bases, with 12 bases remaining between them. From germline, CDR1 is MDHEN and CDR2 SYDVKM. CDR3 residues: CASSFPGGSQPQHF. The CDR3 DNA sequence: TGTGCCAGCAGTTTTCCGGGGGGAAGTCAGCCCCAGCATTTT.

The gene calls are TRBV7-9 and TRBJ1-2; 8 bases agree with TRBD1. Germline V gives CDR1 SEHNR, CDR2 FQNEAQ (reference sequence). J was trimmed by 8 bases and V by 5 bases; bases with no gene match: 7. The CDR3 is 13 amino acids. This CDR3 is CASSNAGQDGYTF. CDR3 sequence (DNA): TGTGCCAGCAGCAACGCGGGACAGGACGGCTACACCTTC.

This clone was seen once. V gene TRBV28 combines with J gene TRBJ1-1; D is undetermined. CDR3 size: 13 residues. The germline V gene has CDR1 MDHEN and CDR2 SYDVKM. The V and J ends lost 5 bases and 0 bases respectively, with 7 bases between them. The chain's CDR3 is CASSRHVNTEAFF. As DNA, the CDR3 is TGTGCCAGCAGTCGACACGTGAACACTGAAGCTTTCTTT. Full variable domain (outside the CDR3, taken from reference TRBV28 and TRBJ1-1): DVKVTQSSRYLVKRTGEKVFLECVQDMDHENMFWYRQDPGLGLRLIYFSYDVKMKEKGDIPEGYSVSREKKERFSLILESASTNQTSMYLCASSRHVNTEAFFGQGTRLTVV.

CDR3 region: CASSPWTGSTGELFF. In DNA, the CDR3 is TGTGCCAGCAGCCCATGGACAGGGTCCACCGGGGAGCTGTTTTTT. The chain carries TRBV7-7 and TRBJ2-2; 8 bases are a match to TRBD1. The germline gives CDR1 SSHAT, CDR2 FNYEAQ (reference sequence). This CDR3 spans 15 amino acids. The trim removed 5 bases at V and 4 bases at J, leaving 6 bases unmatched.

The chain carries TRBV2 and TRBJ1-6; D ambiguous. The CDR3 has 13 residues. The germline V gene encodes CDR1 SNHLY and CDR2 FYNNEI. Trimming removed 5 bases at V and 13 bases at J, with 15 bases between. In DNA, the CDR3 is TGTGCCAGCAGTTTGACGGGTCTCGTGCCCCTCCACTTT. Its protein product is CASSLTGLVPLHF.

The rearrangement links TRBV19 to TRBJ2-3, with TRBD2 matching over 8 bases. Trimming at V came to 3 bases and at J to 5 bases, leaving 10 bases not matched to a gene. This CDR3 contains 16 residues. CDR1 is LNHDA, CDR2 SQIVND, per germline (reference sequence). The CDR3 DNA follows: TGTGCCAGTAGTATCGGATGGCGGGGGGCTCTAGATACGCAGTATTTT. Translating gives CASSIGWRGALDTQYF.

V usage is TRBV18 and J usage is TRBJ1-1; D not certain. The CDR3 is 14 residues long. Per the germline V gene, CDR1 is KGHSH and CDR2 is LQKENI. The V gene lost 3 bases and the J gene lost 3 bases, with 11 bases spanning the gap. In DNA form, the CDR3 reads TGTGCCAGCTCACCCTCAGAGGTGGACACTGAAGCTTTCTTT. It specifies CASSPSEVDTEAFF.

This chain links TRBV28 with TRBJ1-5; no clear D gene. V shed 4 bases and J shed 0 bases, with 13 bases lying between them. The CDR3 extends over 16 amino acids. The germline V gene encodes CDR1 MDHEN and CDR2 SYDVKM. The CDR3 nucleotides read TGTGCCAGCAGTTATGAGGTAGCTTATAGCAATCAGCCCCAGCATTTT. Protein product: CASSYEVAYSNQPQHF. Supplemented by reference TRBV28 and TRBJ1-5, the full variable domain reads DVKVTQSSRYLVKRTGEKVFLECVQDMDHENMFWYRQDPGLGLRLIYFSYDVKMKEKGDIPEGYSVSREKKERFSLILESASTNQTSMYLCASSYEVAYSNQPQHFGDGTRLSIL.

The chain couples TRBV9 to TRBJ2-3; 10 bases agree with TRBD1. CDR1 is SGDLS and CDR2 is YYNGEE in the germline V gene. The CDR3 has 16 residues. With 3 bases clipped from V and 1 base from J, the junction kept 5 bases outside the gene matches. CDR3 protein: CASSGTGTGGTDTQYF. CDR3 DNA: TGTGCCAGCAGCGGAACCGGGACAGGGGGCACAGATACGCAGTATTTT.

The chain combines TRBV5-1 with TRBJ1-1; D is undetermined. This CDR3 contains 14 residues. The germline V and J ends were trimmed by 0 bases and 1 base, with 7 bases remaining between them. From germline, CDR1 is SGHRS and CDR2 YFSETQ. The CDR3 region has the DNA TGCGCCAGCAGCTTGGCCCCAGAGAACACTGAAGCTTTCTTT. Protein sequence: CASSLAPENTEAFF.

The chain has TRBV5-5 and TRBJ2-7; tentatively, D is TRBD2 (5 bases). There are 14 residues in the CDR3. The germline V and J ends were trimmed by 4 bases and 1 base, with 12 bases remaining between them. Per germline, CDR1 SGHKS and CDR2 YYEKEE (reference sequence). The CDR3 nucleotides are TGTGCCAGCAGCGATGGACTCAATTCCTACGAGCAGTACGTC. Protein sequence: CASSDGLNSYEQYV.

The sample holds a few counts of this clone. V is TRBV3-1 (or the pseudogene TRBV3-2) and J is TRBJ1-1, with TRBD1 identical over 11 bases. The J segment lost 4 bases and the V segment lost 2 bases, leaving 3 bases of the junction unmatched. The CDR3 is made up of 15 amino acids. CDR1 and CDR2 from the germline V gene are LGHDT and YNNKEL (reference sequence). This chain's CDR3 is CASSQSGTGGTEAFF. In DNA, the CDR3 is TGTGCCAGCAGCCAATCCGGGACAGGGGGCACTGAAGCTTTCTTT.

V usage is TRBV14 and J usage is TRBJ1-2; a weak D match, TRBD1 (6 bases). With 0 bases removed from V and 8 bases from J, the gap between germline ends came to 16 bases. CDR1 and CDR2 (germline): SGHDN, FVKESK. The CDR3 runs to 15 residues. In nucleotides, the CDR3 is TGTGCCAGCAGCCAAGATGACGGGGGGGCGCAGGGCTACACCTTC. The encoded protein is CASSQDDGGAQGYTF.

The chain joins TRBV6-6 to TRBJ2-7, with TRBD1 matching 10 bases. The V segment lost 5 bases and the J segment 6 bases; nucleotides outside the gene matches: 4. The germline CDR1 and CDR2 sequences are MNHNY and SVGAGI (reference sequence). The CDR3 consists of 13 residues. The CDR3 coding sequence is TGTGCCAGCAGTCGACAGGGGGCGGGCGAGCAGTACGTC. Encoded protein: CASSRQGAGEQYV.

V usage is TRBV5-5 and J usage is TRBJ1-1; D may be TRBD1 (5 bases). Deletions cut 0 bases from V and 3 bases from J, with 9 bases between. CDR1 and CDR2 (germline): SGHKS, YYEKEE (reference sequence). The CDR3 length is 14 residues. The DNA for the CDR3 is TGTGCCAGCAGCTTGGACGGGGGGGACACTGAAGCTTTCTTT. Translated, it gives CASSLDGGDTEAFF.